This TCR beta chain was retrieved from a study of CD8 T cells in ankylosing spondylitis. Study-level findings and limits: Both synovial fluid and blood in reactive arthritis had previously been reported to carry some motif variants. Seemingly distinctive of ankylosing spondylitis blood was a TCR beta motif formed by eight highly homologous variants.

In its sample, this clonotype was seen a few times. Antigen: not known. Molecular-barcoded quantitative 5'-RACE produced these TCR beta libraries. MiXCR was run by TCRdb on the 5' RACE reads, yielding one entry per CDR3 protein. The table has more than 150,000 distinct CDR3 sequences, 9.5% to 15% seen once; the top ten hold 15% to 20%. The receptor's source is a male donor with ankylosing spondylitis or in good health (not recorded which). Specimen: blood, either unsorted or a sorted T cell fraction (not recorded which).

The CDR3 nucleotides are TGTGCCAGCAGCCAAACCAGCGGGGGCCAAGAGACCCAGTACTTC. Encoded protein: CASSQTSGGQETQYF. The gene calls are TRBV14 and TRBJ2-5; 8 bases line up with TRBD2. CDR1 is SGHDN, CDR2 FVKESK, per germline. The CDR3 length is 15 residues. V shed 2 bases, J shed 1 base, and the junction held 3 bases outside the gene matches.